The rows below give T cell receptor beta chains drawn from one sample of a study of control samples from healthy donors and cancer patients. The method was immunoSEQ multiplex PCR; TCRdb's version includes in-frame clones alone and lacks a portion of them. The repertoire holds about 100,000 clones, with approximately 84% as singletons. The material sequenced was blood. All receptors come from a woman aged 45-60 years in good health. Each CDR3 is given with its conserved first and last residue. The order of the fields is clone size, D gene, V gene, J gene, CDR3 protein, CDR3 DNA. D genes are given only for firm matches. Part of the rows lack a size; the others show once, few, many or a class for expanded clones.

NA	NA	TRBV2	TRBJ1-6	CASSEGGVAYNSPLHF	TGTGCCAGCAGTGAAGGGGGGGTCGCCTATAATTCACCCCTCCACTTT
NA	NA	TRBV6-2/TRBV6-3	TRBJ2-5	CASSYLGEETQYF	TGTGCCAGCAGTTACCTAGGGGAAGAGACCCAGTACTTC
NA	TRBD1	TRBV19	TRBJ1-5	CASSSGTGRQPQHF	TGTGCCAGTAGTTCCGGGACAGGGCGACAGCCCCAGCATTTT
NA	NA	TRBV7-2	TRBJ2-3	CASSSASYTQYF	TGTGCCAGCAGCTCGGCCTCGTACACGCAGTATTTT
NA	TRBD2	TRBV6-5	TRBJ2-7	CASSRLAGGEYEQYF	TGTGCCAGCAGTCGACTAGCGGGGGGTGAATACGAGCAGTACTTC
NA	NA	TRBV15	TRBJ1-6	CATSTRGRSYNSPLHF	TGTGCCACCAGCACACGGGGTCGCTCCTATAATTCACCCCTCCACTTT
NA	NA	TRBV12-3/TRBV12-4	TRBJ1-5	CASSHPGVPQHF	TGTGCCAGCAGCCATCCCGGTGTGCCCCAGCATTTT
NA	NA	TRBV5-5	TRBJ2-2	CASSITGNVQTGELFF	TGTGCCAGCAGCATTACAGGGAACGTACAAACCGGGGAGCTGTTTTTT
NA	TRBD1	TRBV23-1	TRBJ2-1	CASSQHRDREFDEQFF	TGCGCCAGCAGTCAACACCGGGACAGGGAATTCGATGAGCAGTTCTTC
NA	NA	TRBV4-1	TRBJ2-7	CASAALDNYEQYF	TGCGCCAGCGCGGCCCTCGACAACTACGAGCAGTACTTC
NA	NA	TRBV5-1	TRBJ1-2	CASSLATGESYGYTF	TGCGCCAGCAGCTTGGCGACCGGCGAGAGCTATGGCTACACCTTC
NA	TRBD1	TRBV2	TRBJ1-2	CAVGQGSSGYGYTF	TGTGCCGTAGGACAGGGGAGCTCTGGGTATGGCTACACCTTC
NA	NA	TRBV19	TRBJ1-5	CASSTYDSRFYQPQHF	TGTGCCAGTAGTACGTACGACAGTCGATTTTACCAGCCCCAGCATTTT
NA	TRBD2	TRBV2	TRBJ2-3	CASSAGGGALLDTQYF	TGTGCCAGCAGTGCAGGCGGGGGGGCGTTGCTGGATACGCAGTATTTT
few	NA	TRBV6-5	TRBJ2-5	CASSYGVASNRETQYF	TGTGCCAGCAGTTACGGAGTGGCCAGTAATAGAGAGACCCAGTACTTC
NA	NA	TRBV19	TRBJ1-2	CASTLGGNDWNYGYTF	TGTGCCAGTACTTTAGGCGGCAATGATTGGAACTATGGCTACACCTTC
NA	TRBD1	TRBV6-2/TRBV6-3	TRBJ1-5	CASSGTGWVKSNQPQHF	TGTGCCAGCAGCGGGACAGGGTGGGTGAAGAGCAATCAGCCCCAGCATTTT
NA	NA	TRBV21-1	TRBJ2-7	CASSTQGGVDYEQYF	TGTGCCAGCAGCACCCAAGGAGGGGTAGACTACGAGCAGTACTTC
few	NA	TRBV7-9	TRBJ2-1	CASVAEATVYNEQFF	TGTGCCAGCGTAGCTGAGGCGACCGTATACAATGAGCAGTTCTTC
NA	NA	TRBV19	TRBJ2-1	CASSSPRSGGNEQFF	TGTGCCAGTAGTTCGCCGCGATCCGGCGGCAATGAGCAGTTCTTC
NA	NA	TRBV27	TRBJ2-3	CASRTWESSTDTQYF	TGTGCCAGCAGGACATGGGAATCTAGCACAGATACGCAGTATTTT
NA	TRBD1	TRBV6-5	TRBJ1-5	CASSSGGRGGSQPQHF	TGTGCCAGCAGTTCAGGGGGCAGGGGTGGCAGTCAGCCCCAGCATTTT